The T cell receptor (beta chain) described here comes from a study of OX40 agonist ivuxolimab in advanced cancers. Libraries were prepared by immunoSEQ multiplex PCR; TCRdb keeps only in-frame clonotypes and omits some of them. The sample lists approximately 50,000 clones, approximately 80% occurring once. Germline loops: CDR1 LGHNT, CDR2 FRNRAP. Losses at the gene ends were 0 bases for V and 0 bases for J; bases not matched to a gene: 2. The CDR3 runs 16 residues. This clone was detected a few times. The sample consisted of CD4+ or CD8+ T cells sorted from blood, taken in a trial of the OX40 agonist ivuxolimab. The clonotype was recovered from an adult with an advanced solid tumor such as melanoma, head and neck, liver or kidney cancer. V and J are TRBV12-5 and TRBJ1-5; the match to TRBD1 covers 7 bases. The CDR3 spells CASGLVQGYSNQPQHF. For the CDR3, the DNA is TGTGCTAGTGGTTTGGTACAGGGGTATAGCAATCAGCCCCAGCATTTT.